The source of this TCR beta chain is a study of T cells in Graves' hyperthyroidism and ophthalmopathy. Across the whole study: Peripheral blood was collected at initial diagnosis, before any treatment.

On this clonotype itself: The antigen is unknown.

Authors of the study amplified TCR beta CDR3 regions from RNA transcripts. During a first-round RT-PCR of the TCR CDR3, the HTBI primer set was used. TCRdb itself ran the multiplex PCR reads through MiXCR, one entry per CDR3 protein. The sample has about 640,000 distinct CDR3 sequences, more than 14% seen once. Based on clinical symptoms, serum thyroxine and TRAb, thyroid ultrasound and orbital computed tomography, diagnoses were reached. General study results and limits: Most thyroid clonotypes with frequency above 0.001 were detected in blood. Model-based prediction identified ophthalmopathy a median around seven months prior to its onset.

Germline V gene data show CDR1 as MDHEN and CDR2 as SYDVKM. This CDR3 is built from 11 residues. V shed 7 bases and J shed 6 bases, with 9 bases lying between them. The TCR comes from a woman aged 45-60 years with Graves' ophthalmopathy. The source material was blood. The rearrangement uses TRBV28 and TRBJ1-1, with D perhaps TRBD1 (5 bases). The CDR3 coding sequence is TGTGCCAGCAAAGGGGAACCTGAAGCTTTCTTT. It yields the protein CASKGEPEAFF.